Here is one T cell receptor beta chain with its context. This clonotype was observed many times. Its antigen target is currently unknown. Base quality data are lacking; no much larger clone is found one base away. From its cysteine to its phenylalanine, the CDR3 spans 14 amino acids. Only CDR3 DNA remains: 42 bases, in frame from the first base. The trim is 3 bases for V and 4 bases for J, with a gap of 13 bases between the germline ends. CDR1 and CDR2 are read off the germline V gene as SGHRS and YFSETQ. The data originate from a study (dated by TCRdb to 2014 to 2015). With respect to the entire study: The study set out to test whether tumor-infiltrating Tregs in breast cancer get recruited from blood Tregs or are instead converted in situ from other CD4+ T cell subsets.

Amplification of full-length TCR variable regions was done by 5' RACE PCR using constant-region reverse primers, and this step was followed by semi-nested PCR with Nested Universal Primer A. Using the ReliaPrep RNA Cell Miniprep System, total RNA was extracted, and the SMARTer RACE 5'/3' Kit was then used to reverse transcribe the RNA into 5'RACE-ready cDNA. Full-length TCR alpha and beta libraries were barcoded with multiplex adaptors and sequenced on an Illumina MiSeq. Regarding the original processing steps: Sequencing data were pooled across the five patients for each of nine subset-tissue groups and compared by unsupervised clustering of TCR gene usage. Repertoire similarity was calculated with the Morisita-Horn index, weighting shared sequences by their contribution to each repertoire. TCRdb itself trimmed the public reads at Q25 with fastp, ran MiXCR and retained productive beta chains. Every entry covers one CDR3 protein and lists the most common genes and DNA from its rows. TCRdb, not the authors, supplied the V and J calls. Counted in this sample were 5,800 or so distinct CDR3 sequences; roughly 32% of them appeared once. Together, the top ten hold under 8.5% of the sample.

Study-wide conclusions, independent of this receptor: The greatest overlap of tumor-infiltrating Treg TCR alpha and beta sequences was observed with tumor naive CD4+ T cells, followed by blood naive CD4+ T cells. Rather than covering whole repertoires, validation in the larger cohort was restricted to a single TCR beta V-J rearrangement. Tumor memory CD4+ T cell TCR gene usage was found to cluster with blood and lymph node memory CD4+ cells and with lymph node naive CD4+ cells.

The memory CD4+ T cell population was isolated based on a CD4+CD45RO+CD25- phenotype. Tregs, naive and memory CD4+ T cells from tumor, blood and ipsilateral draining lymph nodes of five breast cancer patients underwent full-length TCR alpha and beta sequencing. Tumor tissue and lymph nodes from ipsilateral axillary dissection were perfused with PBS, minced and digested with collagenase I and hyaluronidase. Ficoll density gradient centrifugation was used to isolate mononuclear cells from either lymph nodes or less than 55 ml of peripheral blood. A purity exceeding 90% was confirmed by FACS for the sorted cell populations.

The V and J genes are TRBV5-1 and TRBJ1-1; TRBD1 could be the D gene, as 6 bases match. The sequence derives from a female donor with breast cancer. What was sequenced was memory CD4+ T cells sorted from a lymph node. This sample's cell subset or site label indicates: memory CD4+ T cells, CD4+CD45RO+CD25-. The DNA sequence is TGCGCCAGCAGCTCATCAGGGGCCCCCACTGAAGCTTTCTTT. Translated, it reads CASSSSGAPTEAFF.